The clone carrying this TCR beta chain was detected ten times or more. Using RNA transcripts as the source, TCR beta CDR3 regions were amplified. HTBI primers were employed in a first-round RT-PCR of the TCR CDR3. TCRdb re-called the multiplex PCR reads with MiXCR, one entry per CDR3 protein. The sample holds around 600,000 distinct CDR3 sequences, about a sixth seen once. Trimming removed 4 bases from V and 5 bases from J; junction bases left unmatched: 5. The CDR3 is 13 residues long. Germline CDR1 is DFQATT and CDR2 is SNEGSKA (reference sequence). The data are from a study of T cells in Graves' hyperthyroidism and ophthalmopathy.

This receptor was obtained from a woman aged 40 to 50 with Graves' ophthalmopathy. The J gene is TRBJ1-5, the V gene TRBV20-1, with 7 bases matching TRBD1. Sequenced: blood. The CDR3 DNA is TGCAGTGCTACCGGGACAGAATATCAGCCCCAGCATTTT. It is translated as CSATGTEYQPQHF.